This T cell receptor beta chain was identified during a study of a mutant IDH1 vaccine in newly diagnosed glioma. Overall study context: The treated population exhibited a male proportion of about 60%, a female proportion of around 40%, and a mean age of about 40 years.

Notes on this clone: Antigen: not known.

The assay was immunoSEQ multiplex PCR, and TCRdb's table has in-frame clones only and misses some. The sample records about 59,000 clones, approximately 91% being singletons. With 0 bases removed from V and 3 bases from J, the gap between germline ends came to 6 bases. The CDR3 runs 13 residues. The germline V gene has CDR1 MNHEY and CDR2 SMNVEV (reference sequence). Regarding the study as a whole: Alterations occurring in top peripheral T cell clonotypes seemed unrelated to pseudoprogression. Patients mounted vaccine-induced immune responses in just over 90% of cases.

Indicated time point: baseline, week 1 (first vaccination visit). The treatment denotes: pre-vaccination baseline after standard-of-care therapy. Astrocytomas found in donors were new, WHO grade 3 or 4, IDH1-mutant and ATRX-lost. This TCR was sampled from a man aged 50 to 59 with glioma. The starting material was PBMCs, obtained from a glioma patient treated with radiotherapy, temozolomide or both. The chain recombines TRBV27 with TRBJ2-7; D might be TRBD1 (6 bases). CDR3 nucleotide sequence: TGTGCCAGCAGTTTATCGGACAGCTACGAGCAGTACTTC. Protein product: CASSLSDSYEQYF.